This entry describes one TCR beta chain. The antigen remains unidentified. The data were produced by immunoSEQ multiplex PCR, yet TCRdb's version contains in-frame clones alone and is incomplete. Among roughly 140,000 clones, more than 80% were seen once, and the ten largest hold approximately 5%. CDR3 length: 15 amino acids. From germline, CDR1 is LGHNA and CDR2 YSLEER. The V end was cut by 0 bases, the J end by 0 bases, with 8 bases between. The source of the sample is a study of Ad26.COV2.S vaccination and SARS-CoV-2 variants. Whole-study results and caveats: Researchers reported similar non-spike TCR breadth in vaccine and placebo recipients. An underestimation of total T cell responses may have resulted from the TCR breadth and depth analyses. Substantial breadth was reportedly displayed by spike-specific CD8+ and CD4+ T cell responses after vaccination.

The source material was peripheral blood, sampled after recovery from COVID-19. This clonotype originated in a human donor who had recovered from COVID-19. The chain uses TRBV4-3 and TRBJ1-1; D uncertain. The CDR3 nucleotides are TGCGCCAGCAGCCAAGACAGGTTCATGAACACTGAAGCTTTCTTT. Protein product: CASSQDRFMNTEAFF.